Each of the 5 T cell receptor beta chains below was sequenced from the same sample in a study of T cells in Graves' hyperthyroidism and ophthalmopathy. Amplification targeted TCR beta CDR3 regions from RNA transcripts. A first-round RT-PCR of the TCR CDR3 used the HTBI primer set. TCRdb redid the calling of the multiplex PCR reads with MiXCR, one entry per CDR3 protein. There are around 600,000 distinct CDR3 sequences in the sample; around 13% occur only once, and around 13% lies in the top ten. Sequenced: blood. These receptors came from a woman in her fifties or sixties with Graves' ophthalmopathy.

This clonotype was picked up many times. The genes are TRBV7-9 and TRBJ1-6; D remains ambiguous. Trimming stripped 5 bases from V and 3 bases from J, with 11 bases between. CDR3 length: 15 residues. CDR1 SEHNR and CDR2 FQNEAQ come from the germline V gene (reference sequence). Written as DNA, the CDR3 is TGTGCCAGCAGCCCCGGGTCCATCTATAATTCACCCCTCCACTTT. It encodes CASSPGSIYNSPLHF.

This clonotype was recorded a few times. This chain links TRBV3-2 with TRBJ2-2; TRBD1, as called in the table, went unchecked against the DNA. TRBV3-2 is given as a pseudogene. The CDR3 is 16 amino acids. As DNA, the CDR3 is TGTGCCAGCAGCACCGGGAGAACTACGAACACCGGGGAGCTGTTTTTT. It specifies CASSTGRTTNTGELFF.

The CDR3 protein is CASSSSGDIPNYGYTF. The CDR3 DNA follows: TGTGCCAGTAGTTCATCCGGGGACATACCTAACTATGGCTACACCTTC. The chain recombines TRBV19 with TRBJ1-2; TRBD1 is a possible D gene (6 bases). This CDR3 comprises 16 residues. CDR1 is LNHDA and CDR2 is SQIVND in the germline V gene (reference sequence). Trimming pared 5 bases from V and 0 bases from J, leaving 16 bases between.

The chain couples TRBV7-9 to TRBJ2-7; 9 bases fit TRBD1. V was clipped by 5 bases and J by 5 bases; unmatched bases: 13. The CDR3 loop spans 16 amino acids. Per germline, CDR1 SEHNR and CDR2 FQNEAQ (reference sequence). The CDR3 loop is CASSTVQQGAGNEQYF. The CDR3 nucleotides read TGTGCCAGCAGCACCGTACAACAGGGGGCTGGGAACGAGCAGTACTTC.

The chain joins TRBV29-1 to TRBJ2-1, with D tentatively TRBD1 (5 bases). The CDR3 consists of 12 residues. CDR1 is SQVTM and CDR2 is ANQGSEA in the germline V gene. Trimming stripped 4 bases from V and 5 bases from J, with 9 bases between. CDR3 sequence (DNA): TGCAGCGTTGGGGGCAGGGACAATGAGCAGTTCTTC. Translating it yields CSVGGRDNEQFF.